A single sample is the source of the 8 T cell receptor beta chains below, sequenced in a study of OX40 agonist ivuxolimab in advanced cancers. The repertoire was sequenced with immunoSEQ multiplex PCR; TCRdb's copy has only in-frame clones and lacks some. The sample has 70,000 to 95,000 clones; around 88% are singletons. Material: CD4+ or CD8+ T cells sorted from blood, obtained in a trial of the OX40 agonist ivuxolimab. These receptors were taken from an adult with an advanced solid tumor such as melanoma, head and neck, liver or kidney cancer.

The chain carries TRBV27 and TRBJ1-1; no clear D. The V gene's germline CDR1 is MNHEY and CDR2 SMNVEV (reference sequence). Trimming stripped 5 bases from V and 1 base from J, with 11 bases between. There are 14 residues in the CDR3. The CDR3 coding sequence is TGTGCCAGCAGTCCCTTATTGGAGAACACTGAAGCTTTCTTT. Its translation is CASSPLLENTEAFF.

The chain employs TRBV12-5 and TRBJ1-2; TRBD1 matches at 7 bases. Germline lookup yields CDR1 LGHNT and CDR2 FRNRAP. The CDR3 sequence is 15 residues long. V lost 1 base to trimming and J lost 8 bases; unmatched junction nucleotides: 10. The CDR3 reads CASGLGAGTVRGYTF. Written as DNA, the CDR3 is TGTGCTAGTGGTTTGGGTGCCGGGACAGTTCGGGGCTACACCTTC.

The chain carries TRBV15 and TRBJ2-1; D possibly corresponds to TRBD2 (5 bases). The germline CDR1 and CDR2 sequences are LNHNV and YYDKDF (reference sequence). The CDR3 totals 16 residues. Deletions cut 2 bases from V and 2 bases from J, with 13 bases between. The CDR3 DNA follows: TGTGCCACCAGCAGACCCCTAGGAGGACCCTACAATGAGCAGTTCTTC. This codes for CATSRPLGGPYNEQFF.

This rearrangement joins TRBV21-1 to TRBJ2-4; the table's D call of TRBD1 was not tested on the DNA. TRBV21-1 is a listed pseudogene. This CDR3 has 18 amino acids. The chain's CDR3 is CASSSHILTRTNGNIQYF. CDR3 nucleotides: TGTGCCAGCAGCAGCCACATCTTGACACGAACGAATGGAAACATTCAGTACTTC.

V usage is TRBV28 and J usage is TRBJ2-7, with no clear D. The CDR3 runs to 12 residues. Germline V lookup: CDR1 MDHEN, CDR2 SYDVKM. Trimming took off 5 bases at V and 7 bases at J, with 12 bases between the two ends. Written as DNA, the CDR3 is TGTGCCAGCAGTGTTAACTTGTGGGAGCAGTACTTC. Amino acids: CASSVNLWEQYF. The full variable domain, completed using reference TRBV28 and TRBJ2-7, is DVKVTQSSRYLVKRTGEKVFLECVQDMDHENMFWYRQDPGLGLRLIYFSYDVKMKEKGDIPEGYSVSREKKERFSLILESASTNQTSMYLCASSVNLWEQYFGPGTRLTVT.

This clone was seen once. The rearrangement uses TRBV29-1 and TRBJ2-3, with D perhaps TRBD2 (5 bases). This CDR3 is built from 13 residues. The germline gives CDR1 SQVTM, CDR2 ANQGSEA. The V end was cut by 7 bases, the J end by 4 bases, with 15 bases between. The CDR3 loop is CSGGGSRADTQYF. The CDR3 region has the DNA TGCAGCGGGGGTGGGAGTCGCGCAGATACGCAGTATTTT.

V is TRBV18 and J is TRBJ1-2; D is unresolved. The CDR3 contains 15 residues. Trimming removed 3 bases at V and 4 bases at J, with 15 bases between. CDR1 and CDR2 from the germline V gene are KGHSH and LQKENI. The CDR3 nucleotides are TGTGCCAGCTCACCGGAACAGAGGCCTAGCTATGGCTACACCTTC. The encoded protein is CASSPEQRPSYGYTF. The variable domain in full, with the rest retrieved from reference TRBV18 and TRBJ1-2, is NAGVMQNPRHLVRRRGQEARLRCSPMKGHSHVYWYRQLPEEGLKFMVYLQKENIIDESGMPKERFSAEFPKEGPSILRIQQVVRGDSAAYFCASSPEQRPSYGYTFGSGTRLTVV.

This sequence joins TRBV2 and TRBJ2-3; TRBD2 matches at 9 bases. The CDR3 is 16 residues long. V gave up 7 bases and J gave up 2 bases; unmatched junction bases: 10. The germline gives CDR1 SNHLY, CDR2 FYNNEI. The CDR3 DNA reads TGTGCCAGCAACCCGTTAGCGGGAGTCCCCACAGATACGCAGTATTTT. It encodes CASNPLAGVPTDTQYF.